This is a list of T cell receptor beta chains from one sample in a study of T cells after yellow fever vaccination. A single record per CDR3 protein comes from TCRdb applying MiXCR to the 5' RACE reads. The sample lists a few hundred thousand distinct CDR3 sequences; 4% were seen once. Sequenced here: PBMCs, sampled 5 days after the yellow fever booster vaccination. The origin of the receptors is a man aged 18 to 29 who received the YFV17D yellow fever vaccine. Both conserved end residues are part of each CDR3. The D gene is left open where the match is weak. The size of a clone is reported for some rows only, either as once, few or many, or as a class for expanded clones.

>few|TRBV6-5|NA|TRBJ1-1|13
TGTGCCAGCAGTTACGCAGGGAACACTGAAGCTTTCTTT
CASSYAGNTEAFF
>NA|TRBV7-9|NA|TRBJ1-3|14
TGTGCCAGCAAAGGAGCTAGCTCTGGAAACACCATATATTTT
CASKGASSGNTIYF
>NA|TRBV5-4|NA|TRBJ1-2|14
TGTGCCAGCAGCTCATTAAAGGGGACCTATGGCTACACCTTC
CASSSLKGTYGYTF
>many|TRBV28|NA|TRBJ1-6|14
TGTGCCAGCAGTTTACGACGGAACAATTCACCCCTCCACTTT
CASSLRRNNSPLHF
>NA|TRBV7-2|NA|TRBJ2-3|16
TGTGCCAGCGCTCGGAGGCCATGGGAGCACTCAGATACGCAGTATTTT
CASARRPWEHSDTQYF
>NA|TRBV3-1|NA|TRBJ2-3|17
TGTGCCAGCAGCCAAAACAACCCGACGGCACGCACAGATACGCAGTATTTT
CASSQNNPTARTDTQYF
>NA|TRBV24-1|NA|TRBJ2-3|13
TGTGCCACCAGTCGTGGAGCCACAGATACGCAGTATTTT
CATSRGATDTQYF
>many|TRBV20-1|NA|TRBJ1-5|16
TGCAGTGCTTCTCCTTCGCAGGGAATGAGCAATCAGCCCCAGCATTTT
CSASPSQGMSNQPQHF
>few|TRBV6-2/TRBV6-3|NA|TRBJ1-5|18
TGTGCCAGCAGTACCCCTCGGGACACAACTATAAGCAATCAGCCCCAGCATTTT
CASSTPRDTTISNQPQHF
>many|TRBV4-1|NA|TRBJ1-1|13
TGCGCCAGCAGCACAACAGTAAACACTGAAGCTTTCTTT
CASSTTVNTEAFF
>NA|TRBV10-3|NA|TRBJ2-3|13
TGTGCCATCATCCGGGTGGAGGGGGATACGCAGTATTTT
CAIIRVEGDTQYF
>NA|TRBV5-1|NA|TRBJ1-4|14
TGCGCCAGCAGCTCGACAGGATTAAATGAAAAACTGTTTTTT
CASSSTGLNEKLFF
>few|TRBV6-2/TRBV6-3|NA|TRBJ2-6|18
TGTGCCAGCAGTTCAGACAGGTTGGGAAGGTCTGGGGCCAACGTCCTGACTTTC
CASSSDRLGRSGANVLTF
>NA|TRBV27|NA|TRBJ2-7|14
TGTGCCAGCAGTTTAATATCTGAAGGCTACGAGCAGTACTTC
CASSLISEGYEQYF
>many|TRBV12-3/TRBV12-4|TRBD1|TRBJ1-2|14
TGTGCCAGCAGGCTACGACAGGGCGGGTATGGCTACACCTTC
CASRLRQGGYGYTF
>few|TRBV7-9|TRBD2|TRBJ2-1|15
TGTGCCAGCAGCCTGCGGGGGGCGCTAGGGAATGAGCAGTTCTTC
CASSLRGALGNEQFF
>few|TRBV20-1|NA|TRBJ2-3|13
TGCAGTGCTTTCGTCGGACTCGCGGATACGCAGTATTTT
CSAFVGLADTQYF
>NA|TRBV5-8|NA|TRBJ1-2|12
TGTGCCAGCAGCTTGAGGTCTTATGGCTACACCTTC
CASSLRSYGYTF
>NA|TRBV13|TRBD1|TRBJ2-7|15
TGTGCCAGCAGCTTCCGCCGGGGACAGGGGTACGAGCAGTACTTC
CASSFRRGQGYEQYF
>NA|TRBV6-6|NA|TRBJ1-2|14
TGTGCCAGCAGTTACCCAGGGGTTAGATATGGCTACACCTTC
CASSYPGVRYGYTF
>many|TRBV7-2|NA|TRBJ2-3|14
TGTGCCAGCAGCTTTGACTCAGGAGCCGGTTTGCAGTATTTT
CASSFDSGAGLQYF
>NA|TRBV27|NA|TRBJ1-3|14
TGTGCCAGCATGGGAGGGAGCTCTGGAAACACCATATATTTT
CASMGGSSGNTIYF
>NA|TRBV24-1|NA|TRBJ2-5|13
TGTGCCACCAGTGAGACAGGGAGGGAGACCCAGTACTTC
CATSETGRETQYF
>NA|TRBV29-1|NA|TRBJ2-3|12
TGCAGCAAGTTACAGGCCGGGGATACGCAGTATTTT
CSKLQAGDTQYF
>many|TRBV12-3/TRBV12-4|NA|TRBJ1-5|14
TGTGCCAGCAGTTTCGGGATCCTCAATCAGCCCCAGCATTTT
CASSFGILNQPQHF
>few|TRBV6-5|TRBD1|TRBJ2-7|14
TGTGCCAGCAGTTACCCGGGACAGGGCGACGAGCAGTACTTC
CASSYPGQGDEQYF
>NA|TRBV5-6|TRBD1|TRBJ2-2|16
TGTGCCAGCAGCTTGGTTAGGAACAGGGGAATCGGGGAGCTGTTTTTT
CASSLVRNRGIGELFF
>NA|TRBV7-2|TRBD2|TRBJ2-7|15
TGTGCCAGCAGCACCTCTAGCGGGGTGGCCTACGAGCAGTACTTC
CASSTSSGVAYEQYF
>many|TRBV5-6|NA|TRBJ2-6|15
TGCGCCAGCAGCTTGGGGCAATCTGGGGCCAACGTCCTGACTTTC
CASSLGQSGANVLTF
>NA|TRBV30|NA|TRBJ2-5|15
TGTGCCTGGAGTGTGCGGGTATCATTGGTGGGGCCCCAGTACTTC
CAWSVRVSLVGPQYF
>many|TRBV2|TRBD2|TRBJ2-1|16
TGTGCCAGCAGCCCATCGCCGGGACTAGGTTTCAATGAGCAGTTCTTC
CASSPSPGLGFNEQFF
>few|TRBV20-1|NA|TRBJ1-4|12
TGCAGTGCTAGTTTGAACGGGGAAAAACTGTTTTTT
CSASLNGEKLFF
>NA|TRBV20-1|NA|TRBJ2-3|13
TGCAGTGCTAGAGATGTTCCCCACCCTACGCAGTATTTT
CSARDVPHPTQYF
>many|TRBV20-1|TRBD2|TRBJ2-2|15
TGCAGTGCTAGAGAGGGCGGGGGTAACACCGGGGAGCTGTTTTTT
CSAREGGGNTGELFF
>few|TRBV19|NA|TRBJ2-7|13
TGTGCCAGGAGGCGGGGCCCTTCCTACGAGCAGTACTTC
CARRRGPSYEQYF
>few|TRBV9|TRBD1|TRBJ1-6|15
TGTGCCAGCAGCGCCCGGGACAGCTATAATTCACCCCTCCACTTT
CASSARDSYNSPLHF
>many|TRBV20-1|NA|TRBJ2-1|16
TGCAGTGCTAGAGATACCGGGGGCTACGACCACAATGAGCAGTTCTTC
CSARDTGGYDHNEQFF
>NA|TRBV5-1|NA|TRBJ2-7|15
TGCGCCAGCAGCTTAAGCCCAGGGGATTCCTACGAGCAGTACTTC
CASSLSPGDSYEQYF
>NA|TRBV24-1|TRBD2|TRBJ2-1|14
TGTGCCACCAGTGATCCCGGACTAGCTTCTGAGCAGTTCTTC
CATSDPGLASEQFF
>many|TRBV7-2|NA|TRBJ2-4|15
TGTGCCAGCAGCCCGACAGTCCTAGCCAAAAACATTCAGTACTTC
CASSPTVLAKNIQYF
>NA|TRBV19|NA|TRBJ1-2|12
TGTGCCTCACACAGGGCTGACTATGGCTACACCTTC
CASHRADYGYTF
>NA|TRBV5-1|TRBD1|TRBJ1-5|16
TGCGCCAGCAGCTTGGGCCCGGGACAGGGGAATCAGCCCCAGCATTTT
CASSLGPGQGNQPQHF
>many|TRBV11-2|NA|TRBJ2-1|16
TGTGCCAGCAGGAGAATAGGACATACGACCTACAATGAGCAGTTCTTC
CASRRIGHTTYNEQFF
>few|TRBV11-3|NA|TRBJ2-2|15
TGTGCCAGCAGCCCGTCGCATACACAAACCGGGGAGCTGTTTTTT
CASSPSHTQTGELFF
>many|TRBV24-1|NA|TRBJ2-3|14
TGTGCCACCAGTGACCCCGGACACACAGATACGCAGTATTTT
CATSDPGHTDTQYF
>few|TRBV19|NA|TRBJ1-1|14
TGTGCCAGTAGTATCGGGGGCGGAGGCCCTGAAGCTTTCTTT
CASSIGGGGPEAFF
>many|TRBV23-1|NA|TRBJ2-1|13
TGCGCCCACCCTTTGTGGTCTAACAATGAGCAGTTCTTC
CAHPLWSNNEQFF
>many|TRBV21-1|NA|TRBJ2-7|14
TGTGCCAGCAGCAGGGCCCCGGCTCCCTACGAGCAGTACTTC
CASSRAPAPYEQYF
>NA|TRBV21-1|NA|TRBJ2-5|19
TGTGCCAGCAGCAAAAGCTTTAGGTCCCCGGGGCTAGCCCAAGAGACCCAGTACTTC
CASSKSFRSPGLAQETQYF
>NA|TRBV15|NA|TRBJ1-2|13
TGTGCCACCAGCAGTTTAACAGGGCCGGGCTACACCTTC
CATSSLTGPGYTF
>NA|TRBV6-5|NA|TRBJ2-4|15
TGTGCCAGCAGTGCGTCCAGGGAGGCCAAAAACATTCAGTACTTC
CASSASREAKNIQYF
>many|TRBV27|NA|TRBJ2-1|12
TGTGCCAGCAGGAAGGGTCTATTTGAGCAGTTCTTC
CASRKGLFEQFF
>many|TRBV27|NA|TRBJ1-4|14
TGTGCCAGCAGCCCCGGAGGGGGTTTAGAAAAACTGTTTTTT
CASSPGGGLEKLFF
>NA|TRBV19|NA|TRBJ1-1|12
TGTGCCAGTAGTATGAGGGGTACTGAAGCTTTCTTT
CASSMRGTEAFF